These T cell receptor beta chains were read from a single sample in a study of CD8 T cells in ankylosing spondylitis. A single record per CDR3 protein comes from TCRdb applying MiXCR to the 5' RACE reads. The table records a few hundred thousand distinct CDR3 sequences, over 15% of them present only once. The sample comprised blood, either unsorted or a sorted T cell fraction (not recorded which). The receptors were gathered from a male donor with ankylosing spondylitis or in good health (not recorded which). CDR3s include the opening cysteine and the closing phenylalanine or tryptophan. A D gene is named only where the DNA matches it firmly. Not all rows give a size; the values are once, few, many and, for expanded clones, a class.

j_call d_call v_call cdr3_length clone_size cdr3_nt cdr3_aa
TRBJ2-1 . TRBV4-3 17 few TGCGCCAGCAGCCAAGATGGGGGGGCGTGGGAAAACAATGAGCAGTTCTTC CASSQDGGAWENNEQFF
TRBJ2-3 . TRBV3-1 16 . TGTGCCAGCAGCCCAGAGGACATGACTAGCACAGATACGCAGTATTTT CASSPEDMTSTDTQYF
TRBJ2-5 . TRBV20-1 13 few TGCAGTGCCCCCCCGCGGCCGGGCGAGACCCAGTACTTC CSAPPRPGETQYF
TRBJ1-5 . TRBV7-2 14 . TGTGCCAGCAGCCCCGGTCCCGGCAATCAGCCCCAGCATTTT CASSPGPGNQPQHF
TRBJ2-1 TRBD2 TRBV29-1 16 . TGCAGCGTTGAGGGTAGAGCGGGAGGGCCCTACAATGAGCAGTTCTTC CSVEGRAGGPYNEQFF
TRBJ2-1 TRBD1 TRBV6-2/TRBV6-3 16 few TGTGCCAGCAGAACGGACAGGTTGAACTCCTACAATGAGCAGTTCTTC CASRTDRLNSYNEQFF
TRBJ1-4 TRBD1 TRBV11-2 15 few TGTGCCAGCAGCTTAGTCCGGACAGGGGTTGAAAAACTGTTTTTT CASSLVRTGVEKLFF
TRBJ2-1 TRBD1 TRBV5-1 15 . TGCGCCAGCAGCCAATGGACAGGGGACTACAATGAGCAGTTCTTC CASSQWTGDYNEQFF
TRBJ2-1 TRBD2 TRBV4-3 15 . TGCGCCAGCAGCCAGGGCGGGGGGCCAGGCAATGAGCAGTTCTTC CASSQGGGPGNEQFF
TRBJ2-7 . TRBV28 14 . TGTGCCAGCAGTTTTGGGGTGGGTACCTACGAGCAGTACTTC CASSFGVGTYEQYF
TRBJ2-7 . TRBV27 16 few TGTGCCAGCAGTACAGGGTACGGGGGCGAGGGGTACGAGCAGTACTTC CASSTGYGGEGYEQYF
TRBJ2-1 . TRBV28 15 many TGTGCCAGCCACGGCGGCAGGGGCAACTACAATGAGCAGTTCTTC CASHGGRGNYNEQFF
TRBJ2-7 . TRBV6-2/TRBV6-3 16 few TGTGCCAGCAGTTATACCGGGACATTTTTCTCCTACGAGCAGTACTTC CASSYTGTFFSYEQYF
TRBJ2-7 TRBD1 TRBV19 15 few TGTGCCAGTAGTATCGGCCAGGGGGCAGAATACGAGCAGTACTTC CASSIGQGAEYEQYF
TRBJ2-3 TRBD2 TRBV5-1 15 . TGCGCCAGCAGCTCCTGGACTAGTACGACAGATACGCAGTATTTT CASSSWTSTTDTQYF
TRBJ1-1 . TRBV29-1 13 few TGCAGCGTTGAATTGGATGGGAACACTGAAGCTTTCTTT CSVELDGNTEAFF
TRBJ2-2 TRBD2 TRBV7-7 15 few TGTGCTAGCAGCTTACTAGCGGGAGAGGCCGGGGAGCTGTTTTTT CASSLLAGEAGELFF
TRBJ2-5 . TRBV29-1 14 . TGCAGCGTTGAAGATCGACTAGGACAAGAGACCCAGTACTTC CSVEDRLGQETQYF
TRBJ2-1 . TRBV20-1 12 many TGCAGTGCTAGCGACGCGTACAATGAGCAGTTCTTC CSASDAYNEQFF
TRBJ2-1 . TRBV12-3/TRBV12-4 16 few TGTGCCAGCAGCTTCGTCGGGCTAGAGGTCTACAATGAGCAGTTCTTC CASSFVGLEVYNEQFF
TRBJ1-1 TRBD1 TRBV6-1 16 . TGTGCCAGCAGTGAGGGACAGGGGGCGGCGAACACTGAAGCTTTCTTT CASSEGQGAANTEAFF
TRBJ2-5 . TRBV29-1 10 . TGCAGCGTTCTTCGGGAGACCCAGTACTTC CSVLRETQYF
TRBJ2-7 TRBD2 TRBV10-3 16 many TGTGCCATCAGTGAGTCGACTAGCGGGACCTCCTACGAGCAGTACTTC CAISESTSGTSYEQYF
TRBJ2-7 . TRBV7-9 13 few TGTGCCAGCAGGGATACGAGCTCCTACGAGCAGTACTTC CASRDTSSYEQYF
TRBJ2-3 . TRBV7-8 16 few TGTGCCAGCAGCTTAGATGGCGGGCCGAGCACAGATACGCAGTATTTT CASSLDGGPSTDTQYF
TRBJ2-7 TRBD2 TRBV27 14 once TGTGCCAGCAGGGTTAGCGGGAGTGCCTACGAGCAGTACTTC CASRVSGSAYEQYF
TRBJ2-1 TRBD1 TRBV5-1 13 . TGCGCCAGCAGCCTAGGACAGGACAATGAGCAGTTCTTC CASSLGQDNEQFF
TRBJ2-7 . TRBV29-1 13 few TGCAGCGTTGAAGGGCAGGAGGCCTACGAGCAGTACTTC CSVEGQEAYEQYF
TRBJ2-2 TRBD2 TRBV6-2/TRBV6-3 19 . TGTGCCAGCAGTTCCCCCCTAGCGGGAGGGCCCCACGGCACCGGGGAGCTGTTTTTT CASSSPLAGGPHGTGELFF
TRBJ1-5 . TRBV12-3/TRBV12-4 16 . TGTGCCAGCAGTTTAGCGGGAGTGGGGGCTGGTCAGCCCCAGCATTTT CASSLAGVGAGQPQHF
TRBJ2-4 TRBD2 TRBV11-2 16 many TGTGCCAGCAGCTTCCGGGAGGGCATGGGCAAAAACATTCAGTACTTC CASSFREGMGKNIQYF
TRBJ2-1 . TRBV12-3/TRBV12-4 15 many TGTGCCAGCAGTTTGCGGCGGAGCTCCTACAATGAGCAGTTCTTC CASSLRRSSYNEQFF
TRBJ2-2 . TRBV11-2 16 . TGTGCCAGCAGCTCTTCCGATAGCGACTTAAACGGGGAGCTGTTTTTT CASSSSDSDLNGELFF
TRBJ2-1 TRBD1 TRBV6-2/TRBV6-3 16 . TGTGCCAGCAGTTATCGGCTCCGGGACAGGGTCAATGAGCAGTTCTTC CASSYRLRDRVNEQFF
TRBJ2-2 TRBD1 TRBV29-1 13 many TGCAGCGTCTGGACAGGGAACACCGGGGAGCTGTTTTTT CSVWTGNTGELFF
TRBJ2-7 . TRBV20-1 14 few TGCAGTGCTAGAGATCCCCCGGGTTCCTACGAGCAGTACTTC CSARDPPGSYEQYF
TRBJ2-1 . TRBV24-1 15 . TGTGCCACCAGTGATTTGTGGGACACAAACAATGAGCAGTTCTTC CATSDLWDTNNEQFF
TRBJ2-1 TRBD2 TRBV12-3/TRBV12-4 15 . TGTGCCAGCAGTTTAGGACTAGCGGGAGGGGGTGAGCAGTTCTTC CASSLGLAGGGEQFF
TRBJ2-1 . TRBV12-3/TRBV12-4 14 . TGTGCCAGCAGTGTCAGCGCAAGGTACAATGAGCAGTTCTTC CASSVSARYNEQFF
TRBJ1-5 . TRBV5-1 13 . TGCGCCAGCAGCTTGGAGGGCCCGGGGCCCCAGCATTTT CASSLEGPGPQHF
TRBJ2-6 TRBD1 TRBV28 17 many TGTGCCAGCACCGGGGGACAGGCGATCTCTGGGGCCAACGTCCTGACTTTC CASTGGQAISGANVLTF
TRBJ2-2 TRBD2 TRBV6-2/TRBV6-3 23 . TGTGCCAGCAGTTCCAACTCGAAGGGTTCCGGGACTAGCGACATGACGGACACCGGGGAGCTGTTTTTT CASSSNSKGSGTSDMTDTGELFF
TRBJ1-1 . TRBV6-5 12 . TGTGCCAGCAGTTACGTGGGAGCTGAAGCTTTCTTT CASSYVGAEAFF
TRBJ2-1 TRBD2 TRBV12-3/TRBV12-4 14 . TGTGCCAGCCTCATCGGCAGCGGGAGAAATGAGCAGTTCTTC CASLIGSGRNEQFF
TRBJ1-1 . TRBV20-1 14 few TGCAGTGCATCGAACTGGGGGGGCGGCACTGAAGCTTTCTTT CSASNWGGGTEAFF
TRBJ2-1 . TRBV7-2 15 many TGTGCCAGCAGCTTAGCGGGAAACTTCTACAATGAGCAGTTCTTC CASSLAGNFYNEQFF
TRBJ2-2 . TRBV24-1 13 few TGTGCCACCAGTGGTGATAACACCGGGGAGCTGTTTTTT CATSGDNTGELFF
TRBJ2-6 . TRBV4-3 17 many TGCGCCAGCAGCCCGAGTGAACAGGGCTCTGGGGCCAACGTCCTGACTTTC CASSPSEQGSGANVLTF
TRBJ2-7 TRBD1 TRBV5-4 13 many TGTGCCAGCCGCCCCGGGACAGGGATCGAGCAGTACTTC CASRPGTGIEQYF